This note documents a single T cell receptor beta chain sequence. Its antigen is unknown. The time point denotes: pre-sensitization, week 0. The treatment denotes: therapeutic diphenylcyclopropenone sensitization with weekly scalp DPC. This entry is derived from a study of human T cells and chemical hapten exposure. Each CDR3 protein gets one entry after TCRdb re-called the RACE reads with MiXCR. Counted here are approximately 260,000 distinct CDR3 sequences, about 8.1% occurring once; the ten biggest clones make up 2% to 2.5%. General study results and limits: While controls formed fewer of them, expanded TCRs formed significantly more large CDR3 similarity clusters. DPC sensitization did not alter TCRs above 1 in 1000 frequency.

The source was whole blood, collected in connection with sensitization to the hapten diphenylcyclopropenone (DPC). The sequence derives from a middle-aged woman with alopecia areata. Some clones in this sample may be carry-over from other donors' samples.

CDR3 in amino acids: CASRGAADTQYF. In nucleotides, the CDR3 is TGTGCCAGCAGGGGAGCTGCAGATACGCAGTATTTT. This chain links TRBV7-2 with TRBJ2-3, with a tentative D call TRBD2 (5 bases). Per the germline V gene, CDR1 is SGHTA and CDR2 is FQGNSA. With 6 bases removed from V and 4 bases from J, the gap between germline ends came to 8 bases. This CDR3 is 12 amino acids long.